These 20 T cell receptor beta chains share one sample of origin, sequenced in a study of a mutant IDH1 vaccine in newly diagnosed glioma. Time point reported: week 11, during vaccination. Vaccination used 300 ug of mutant IDH1 20-mer peptide per dose, with topical imiquimod. For these TCRs, the target antigens are not known. Assay used: immunoSEQ multiplex PCR; TCRdb lists only in-frame clones, some missing. Of some 120,000 clones in the sample, around 80% were seen once. The input for sequencing was PBMCs, taken from a glioma patient whose treatment included an IDH1 peptide vaccine. These receptor sequences come from a man between 40 and 49 years old with glioma.

The chain uses TRBV6-5 and TRBJ1-2; no definite D call. The CDR3 loop spans 14 amino acids. V was pared by 6 bases and J by 2 bases, with 13 bases between. Germline V gene data show CDR1 as MNHEY and CDR2 as SVGAGI. As DNA, the CDR3 is TGTGCCAGCAGCCCTATTGGACGGAACTATGGCTACACCTTC. Translating gives CASSPIGRNYGYTF.

J is TRBJ2-7 and V is TRBV29-1; D call uncertain. Trimming stripped 2 bases from V and 6 bases from J, with 8 bases between. Germline CDR1 SQVTM, CDR2 ANQGSEA. CDR3 size: 11 residues. The CDR3, as DNA: TGCAGCGTTGAAAGGACGGGCGAGCAGTACTTC. Protein: CSVERTGEQYF.

The sample holds a few counts of this clone. The gene calls are TRBV7-2 and TRBJ1-5; no clear D. This CDR3 spans 13 amino acids. The germline V gene encodes CDR1 SGHTA and CDR2 FQGNSA. Trimming left V 5 bases short and J 2 bases short, with 7 bases between. DNA for the CDR3: TGTGCCAGCAGCGAAATTGGCAATCAGCCCCAGCATTTT. Amino acid sequence: CASSEIGNQPQHF. Supplemented by reference TRBV7-2 and TRBJ1-5, the full variable domain reads GAGVSQSPSNKVTEKGKDVELRCDPISGHTALYWYRQSLGQGLEFLIYFQGNSAPDKSGLPSDRFSAERTGGSVSTLTIQRTQQEDSAVYLCASSEIGNQPQHFGDGTRLSIL.

The chain couples TRBV27 to TRBJ2-7; a possible D gene is TRBD2 (6 bases). V dropped 2 bases and J dropped 2 bases, with 10 bases sitting between them. This CDR3 region has 14 residues. The germline V gene encodes CDR1 MNHEY and CDR2 SMNVEV (reference sequence). CDR3 sequence: CASSLKGRPYEQYF. The CDR3, as DNA: TGTGCCAGCAGTTTAAAAGGGAGGCCCTACGAGCAGTACTTC.

The J gene is TRBJ2-5, the V gene TRBV14, with D possibly matching TRBD2 (5 bases). The germline gives CDR1 SGHDN, CDR2 FVKESK. This CDR3 region has 14 residues. V lost 5 bases to trimming and J lost 7 bases, with 17 bases between them. This CDR3 is CASSSEGSRRTQYF. The CDR3 DNA follows: TGTGCCAGCAGCTCCGAGGGAAGCCGGAGGACCCAGTACTTC.

V gene TRBV6-4 combines with J gene TRBJ2-1, with D unclear. The CDR3 consists of 10 residues. Looked up from germline, CDR1 is MRHNA and CDR2 is SNTAGT. V was trimmed by 11 bases and J by 4 bases, leaving 6 bases between them. The CDR3 spells CASLYNEQFF. CDR3 DNA: TGTGCCTCCCTGTACAATGAGCAGTTCTTC.

This chain uses TRBV7-2 with TRBJ2-5; tentative D call: TRBD2 (6 bases). V lost 3 bases to trimming and J lost 0 bases, with 14 bases between them. Germline CDR1 SGHTA, CDR2 FQGNSA. There are 16 residues in the CDR3. The CDR3, as DNA: TGTGCCAGCAGCTTGGAGTCTAGCGTGTACCAAGAGACCCAGTACTTC. Encoded protein: CASSLESSVYQETQYF.

The chain employs TRBV28 and TRBJ2-5; D unclear. Trimming took 2 bases from V and 5 from J, leaving 18 bases between them. The CDR3 is made up of 16 amino acids. From germline, CDR1 is MDHEN and CDR2 SYDVKM. The CDR3 sequence is CASSLAQVFVLETQYF. CDR3 coding DNA: TGTGCCAGCAGTTTAGCCCAGGTGTTTGTTCTGGAGACCCAGTACTTC.

Concerning this clone: Other DNA sequences from this sample encode an identical CDR3 as well. This sequence joins TRBV11-3 and TRBJ2-5; D gene unclear. Germline V gene lookup returns CDR1 SGHNT and CDR2 YENEEA. With 1 base removed from V and 5 bases from J, the gap between germline ends came to 14 bases. The CDR3 runs 15 residues. CDR3 nucleotide sequence: TGTGCCAGCAGCTTAGGGTGGCACAGCCAGGAGACCCAGTACTTC. It encodes CASSLGWHSQETQYF.

This sequence joins TRBV10-3 and TRBJ2-3; D gene ambiguous. Germline loops: CDR1 ENHRY, CDR2 SYGVKD. This CDR3 region has 9 residues. V shed 11 bases and J shed 10 bases, with 10 bases lying between them. DNA of the CDR3: TGTGCCCCGGAGAATGCGCAGTATTTT. Amino acids: CAPENAQYF.

The CDR3 DNA is TGTGCCAGCAGGCTGCAGGGTGAGGACACTGAAGCTTTCTTT. Translated: CASRLQGEDTEAFF. This chain uses TRBV5-4 with TRBJ1-1; possibly TRBD1 for D (5 bases). The CDR3 extends over 14 amino acids. Trimming stripped 5 bases from V and 3 bases from J, with 14 bases between. Germline V lookup: CDR1 SGHNT, CDR2 YYREEE (reference sequence).

CDR3 sequence reads: CSVSGQGLEQYF. The DNA of the CDR3 is TGCAGCGTTAGCGGACAGGGGTTGGAGCAGTACTTC. The J gene is TRBJ2-7, the V gene TRBV29-1; 9 nucleotides match TRBD1. This CDR3 spans 12 amino acids. The J segment lost 7 bases and the V segment lost 5 bases, leaving 6 bases of the junction unmatched. CDR1 is SQVTM and CDR2 is ANQGSEA in the germline V gene.

In this sample, this clone turned up a few times. This rearrangement joins TRBV7-2 to TRBJ2-5; D might be TRBD1 (7 bases). Germline CDR1 is SGHTA and CDR2 is FQGNSA. V was shortened by 4 bases and J by 4 bases, with 13 bases between the two germline ends. CDR3 length: 14 amino acids. The CDR3 DNA is TGTGCCAGCAGCTCGGGAGACAGGGTAGAGACCCAGTACTTC. This sequence encodes CASSSGDRVETQYF.

The rearrangement links TRBV7-2 to TRBJ2-3; no definite D call. The CDR3 consists of 12 residues. Germline values: CDR1 SGHTA, CDR2 FQGNSA. V lost 0 bases and J 5 bases, leaving 3 bases between the germline ends. CDR3 coding DNA: TGTGCCAGCAGCTTAGCGAAAGATACGCAGTATTTT. It is translated as CASSLAKDTQYF.

This chain links TRBV28 with TRBJ1-5; D call uncertain. The germline CDR1 and CDR2 sequences are MDHEN and SYDVKM. V lost 6 bases, J lost 3 bases, and 9 bases lay in between. The CDR3 contains 13 residues. CDR3 sequence reads: CASREGPNQPQHF. In DNA, the CDR3 is TGTGCCAGCAGGGAGGGCCCCAATCAGCCCCAGCATTTT.

The chain employs TRBV7-5 and TRBJ2-6; the DNA was not used to check the table's D call, TRBD1. TRBV7-5 is given as a pseudogene. The CDR3 is made up of 15 amino acids. The CDR3 region is CARTSRQSRANVLTF. CDR3 coding DNA: TGTGCCAGAACAAGTAGACAAAGTCGGGCCAACGTCCTGACTTTC.

This clone occurred a few times. The rearrangement links TRBV5-1 to TRBJ1-2, with 7 bases aligning to TRBD1. The V and J ends lost 4 bases and 6 bases, in that order; junction bases with no gene match: 12. This CDR3 has 15 amino acids. The germline V gene encodes CDR1 SGHRS and CDR2 YFSETQ. The CDR3 region is CASSSTVSGGNGYTF. The DNA of the CDR3 is TGCGCCAGCAGCAGTACAGTTTCAGGGGGTAATGGCTACACCTTC.

This chain joins TRBV19 and TRBJ2-5, with D tentatively TRBD2 (5 bases). CDR1 is LNHDA and CDR2 is SQIVND in the germline V gene (reference sequence). CDR3 length equals 13 residues. V dropped 3 bases and J dropped 3 bases, with 8 bases sitting between them. The CDR3 DNA is TGTGCCAGTAGTATCGGAGGCAAAGAGACCCAGTACTTC. Translating gives CASSIGGKETQYF.

The genes are TRBV19 and TRBJ1-5; D gene unclear. Germline values: CDR1 LNHDA, CDR2 SQIVND (reference sequence). The V end was cut by 5 bases, the J end by 3 bases, with 8 bases between. The CDR3 has 13 amino acids. In DNA form, the CDR3 reads TGTGCCAGTAGTGAGCGGGTCAATCAGCCCCAGCATTTT. This gives the protein CASSERVNQPQHF. The whole variable domain, remainder taken from reference TRBV19 and TRBJ1-5, is DGGITQSPKYLFRKEGQNVTLSCEQNLNHDAMYWYRQDPGQGLRLIYYSQIVNDFQKGDIAEGYSVSREKKESFPLTVTSAQKNPTAFYLCASSERVNQPQHFGDGTRLSIL.

The rearrangement links TRBV19 to TRBJ1-2; D may be TRBD1 (5 bases). The CDR3 length is 15 residues. Germline CDR1 and CDR2: LNHDA and SQIVND (reference sequence). V gave up 8 bases and J gave up 2 bases, with 18 bases separating them. CDR3 sequence reads: CASLSRDGLNYGYTF. CDR3 bases: TGTGCCAGTCTGTCTCGGGACGGACTAAACTATGGCTACACCTTC.